Below are 3 T cell receptor beta chains sequenced from a single sample in a study of pediatric ulcerative colitis. TCRdb's copy holds only in-frame clones and misses some; the assay was immunoSEQ multiplex PCR. This sample has 45,000 to 75,000 clones; 87% occur once, and the top ten carry over 1.3%. The sample was blood. These receptors were obtained from a boy between 5 and 17 years old who was a control in a study of pediatric ulcerative colitis.

The rearrangement uses TRBV28 and TRBJ1-1; a weak D match, TRBD1 (6 bases). Germline CDR1 MDHEN, CDR2 SYDVKM. The CDR3 is 12 residues long. Trimming shortened V by 6 bases and J by 9 bases, and 14 bases separated the two germline ends. CDR3 sequence reads: CASRGEGGKAFF. For the CDR3, the DNA is TGTGCCAGCAGGGGAGAGGGGGGGAAAGCTTTCTTT. The full variable domain, with the rest looked up from reference TRBV28 and TRBJ1-1, is DVKVTQSSRYLVKRTGEKVFLECVQDMDHENMFWYRQDPGLGLRLIYFSYDVKMKEKGDIPEGYSVSREKKERFSLILESASTNQTSMYLCASRGEGGKAFFGQGTRLTVV.

This chain connects TRBV6-5 to TRBJ2-2; TRBD1 matches at 8 bases. V shed 5 bases and J 4 bases; nucleotides not matched to a gene: 3. CDR3 length: 14 amino acids. CDR1 and CDR2 from the germline V gene are MNHEY and SVGAGI. CDR3 sequence reads: CASSRQGPTGELFF. Here the CDR3 DNA reads TGTGCCAGCAGTCGACAGGGGCCCACCGGGGAGCTGTTTTTT.

This chain connects TRBV4-2 to TRBJ2-2; 8 nucleotides line up with TRBD1. Germline trimming cut 0 bases from V and 5 bases from J; bases unmatched to any gene: 5. The CDR3 is 16 residues long. Germline-derived CDR1 and CDR2 are LGHNA and YNFKEQ. CDR3 DNA sequence: TGTGCCAGCAGCCAAGAGTTACAGGGGGGAACCGGGGAGCTGTTTTTT. This encodes CASSQELQGGTGELFF.